This is a list of T cell receptor beta chains from one sample in a study of T-cell reconstitution after alpha-beta-depleted transplantation in children. One entry per CDR3 protein, called by TCRdb with MiXCR from the PCR reads. Of roughly 300,000 distinct CDR3 sequences in the sample, under 14% were seen once. Sample: peripheral blood, taken 180 days after TCRalphabeta/CD19-depleted stem cell transplant. These receptors came from a male patient between 2 and 10 years old who had a stem cell transplant for chronic granulomatous disease, so the T cells may come from the graft donor. Both conserved end residues are part of each CDR3. D genes are given only for firm matches. Clone size is not always given. Where it is, it says once, few, many or a class for expanded clones.

D gene,clone size,V gene,J gene,CDR3 protein,CDR3 DNA
NA,many,TRBV20-1,TRBJ1-4,CSARDLRSVGGGEKLFF,TGCAGTGCTAGAGATCTCCGGAGTGTTGGGGGTGGTGAAAAACTGTTTTTT
NA,NA,TRBV20-1,TRBJ2-3,CSAEHPGGYTDTQYF,TGCAGTGCGGAACATCCCGGAGGGTACACAGATACGCAGTATTTT
TRBD2,NA,TRBV18,TRBJ2-2,CASSPSAGKNTGELFF,TGTGCCAGCTCACCCTCAGCGGGGAAAAACACCGGGGAGCTGTTTTTT
NA,many,TRBV27,TRBJ2-7,CASSYAGSYEQYF,TGTGCCAGCAGCTATGCAGGCTCCTACGAGCAGTACTTC
TRBD2,many,TRBV28,TRBJ2-2,CASSGEGTASGELFF,TGTGCCAGCAGTGGGGAGGGTACCGCCTCCGGGGAGCTGTTTTTT
NA,many,TRBV15,TRBJ2-7,CATSSKSSYEQYF,TGTGCCACCAGCAGTAAAAGCTCCTACGAGCAGTACTTC
TRBD2,many,TRBV5-1,TRBJ2-1,CASGLGPWEGKYNEQFF,TGCGCCAGCGGCTTAGGCCCCTGGGAGGGGAAATACAATGAGCAGTTCTTC
NA,many,TRBV5-6,TRBJ2-3,CASSLDDDTTDTQYF,TGTGCCAGCAGCCTGGACGACGACACCACAGATACGCAGTATTTT
NA,many,TRBV11-2,TRBJ1-5,CARRESCGNQPQHF,TGTGCCAGACGGGAGTCGTGCGGCAATCAGCCCCAGCATTTT
TRBD2,many,TRBV12-3/TRBV12-4,TRBJ2-3,CASSETSGVPDTQYF,TGTGCCAGCAGCGAGACTAGCGGGGTTCCAGATACGCAGTATTTT
NA,few,TRBV18,TRBJ1-1,CASSPNIGFTEAFF,TGTGCCAGCTCACCAAATATCGGGTTTACTGAAGCTTTCTTT
TRBD1,many,TRBV11-1,TRBJ1-3,CASSFDRGATGNTIYF,TGTGCCAGCAGCTTCGACAGGGGGGCTACTGGAAACACCATATATTTT
TRBD2,many,TRBV10-1,TRBJ2-2,CASASAGGTGELFF,TGCGCCAGCGCCTCAGCGGGAGGTACCGGGGAGCTGTTTTTT
TRBD2,few,TRBV18,TRBJ2-7,CASSSIGRETAYEQYF,TGTGCCAGCTCGTCCATCGGGCGGGAGACCGCCTACGAGCAGTACTTC